The 18 T cell receptor beta chains listed next were all sequenced from one sample in a study of T-cell reconstitution after alpha-beta-depleted transplantation in children. Preparation of the TCRbeta library was carried out with unique molecular identifiers. One entry per CDR3 protein results from TCRdb running MiXCR on the PCR reads. Found here are roughly 500,000 distinct CDR3 sequences, roughly a tenth of them singletons; the top ten hold roughly 2%. The sample here was PBMCs, taken before TCRalphabeta/CD19-depleted stem cell transplant. These receptor sequences come from a child aged 2 to 10 with inherited bone marrow failure, due to receive a stem cell transplant.

This clonotype was counted ten times or more. The chain joins TRBV7-6 to TRBJ2-7, with 9 bases identical to TRBD2. Germline loops: CDR1 SGHVS, CDR2 FNYEAQ. This CDR3 is built from 15 residues. With 1 base clipped from V and 3 bases from J, the junction kept 4 bases outside the gene matches. DNA of the CDR3: TGTGCCAGCAGCTTAGTTTCACTAGCGGGCTACGAGCAGTACTTC. Translation: CASSLVSLAGYEQYF.

This clonotype was observed at least ten times. V gene TRBV27 combines with J gene TRBJ2-1; D call uncertain. CDR1 is MNHEY and CDR2 is SMNVEV in the germline V gene (reference sequence). The CDR3 runs to 17 residues. Deletions cut 2 bases from V and 4 bases from J, with 18 bases between. CDR3 bases: TGTGCCAGCAGTTTAAAAGGAGTCCCGAACCGATACAATGAGCAGTTCTTC. Its translation is CASSLKGVPNRYNEQFF.

Many counts were recorded for this clonotype. The chain's CDR3 is CASRHSRTSGVYEQYF. CDR3 coding DNA: TGTGCCAGCAGACATAGTCGGACTAGCGGAGTCTACGAGCAGTACTTC. The chain links TRBV6-2 or TRBV6-3 to TRBJ2-7, with 10 bases lining up with TRBD2. CDR1 and CDR2 from the germline V gene are MNHEY and SVGEGT. This CDR3 is built from 16 residues. With V trimmed by 6 bases and J by 3 bases, 11 bases remained unmatched.

This clonotype was counted ten times or more. The chain couples TRBV4-1 to TRBJ2-1; D may be TRBD1 (5 bases). The V end was cut by 3 bases, the J end by 4 bases, with 16 bases between. CDR1 is MGHRA and CDR2 is YSYEKL in the germline V gene. This CDR3 is 16 amino acids long. The CDR3 DNA reads as TGCGCCAGCAGCCAGGGGCGAGCAACCAAATACAATGAGCAGTTCTTC. Residues: CASSQGRATKYNEQFF.

At least ten counts were recorded for this clonotype. The chain employs TRBV28 and TRBJ2-1; 11 nucleotides agree with TRBD2. Germline V gene sequence: CDR1 MDHEN, CDR2 SYDVKM. Trimming at V came to 3 bases and at J to 4 bases, leaving 14 bases not matched to a gene. This CDR3 has 19 amino acids. DNA for the CDR3: TGTGCCAGCAGTTTTTTAGCGGGAGGGCCTGGGCGGGGGTACAATGAGCAGTTCTTC. Its protein product is CASSFLAGGPGRGYNEQFF.

This clonotype showed up many times. The gene calls are TRBV12-3 or TRBV12-4 and TRBJ1-1; the D gene is possibly TRBD1 (6 bases). Trimming shortened V by 8 bases and J by 4 bases, and 17 bases separated the two germline ends. CDR3 length: 14 amino acids. The CDR3 protein is CASAFQQGLTEAFF. The CDR3 DNA is TGTGCCAGCGCTTTCCAACAGGGTCTCACTGAAGCTTTCTTT.

V gene TRBV27 combines with J gene TRBJ1-2; 9 bases fit TRBD1. The CDR3 consists of 16 residues. The V and J ends lost 4 bases and 4 bases, in that order; junction bases with no gene match: 10. Germline lookup yields CDR1 MNHEY and CDR2 SMNVEV (reference sequence). As DNA, the CDR3 is TGTGCCAGCAGTTCCGGGACAGGGAGGGAGATCTATGGCTACACCTTC. Its protein product is CASSSGTGREIYGYTF.

At least ten counts were recorded for this clonotype. V gene TRBV19 combines with J gene TRBJ2-3; D not resolved. The germline V and J ends were trimmed by 3 bases and 0 bases, with 10 bases remaining between them. CDR3 length equals 15 residues. Germline V gene sequence: CDR1 LNHDA, CDR2 SQIVND (reference sequence). The CDR3: CASSIPSDSTDTQYF. In nucleotides, the CDR3 is TGTGCCAGTAGTATCCCCTCCGACAGCACAGATACGCAGTATTTT. Drawing the rest from reference TRBV19 and TRBJ2-3, the complete variable domain is DGGITQSPKYLFRKEGQNVTLSCEQNLNHDAMYWYRQDPGQGLRLIYYSQIVNDFQKGDIAEGYSVSREKKESFPLTVTSAQKNPTAFYLCASSIPSDSTDTQYFGPGTRLTVL.

In its sample, this clonotype was seen many times. This rearrangement joins TRBV3-1 to TRBJ2-5; D perhaps matches TRBD1 (5 bases). Germline CDR1 is LGHDT and CDR2 is YNNKEL (reference sequence). V lost 3 bases and J lost 4, with 9 bases in between. The CDR3 covers 13 residues. CDR3: CASSQTDVETQYF. The CDR3 bases are TGTGCCAGCAGCCAGACAGATGTAGAGACCCAGTACTTC.

There are many counts of this clonotype. V is TRBV12-3 or TRBV12-4 and J is TRBJ1-3; D is unclear. This CDR3 region has 16 residues. Between the trimmed V and J ends, which lost 7 bases and 0 bases, there was a span of 16 bases. The CDR3, as DNA: TGTGCCAGCATCCTCTCCCCGGCGAGCTCTGGAAACACCATATATTTT. Residues: CASILSPASSGNTIYF.

This clonotype showed up many times. This sequence joins TRBV20-1 and TRBJ2-7; possibly TRBD2 for D (5 bases). Trimming took 7 bases from V and 7 from J, leaving 23 bases between them. The germline gives CDR1 DFQATT, CDR2 SNEGSKA (reference sequence). CDR3 size: 14 residues. CDR3 protein: CSGSPTVKTGEQYF. The CDR3 nucleotides read TGCAGTGGAAGCCCCACCGTAAAAACGGGGGAGCAGTACTTC.

This clonotype was detected many times. The gene calls are TRBV29-1 and TRBJ2-2; TRBD2 agrees at 14 bases. CDR1 and CDR2 from the germline V gene are SQVTM and ANQGSEA. This CDR3 spans 14 amino acids. Unmatched junction bases numbered 4, after V lost 6 bases and J lost 7 bases. CDR3 in DNA: TGCAGCGTGGGACTAGCGGGAGTAGTCGGGGAGCTGTTTTTT. It encodes CSVGLAGVVGELFF.

There are many counts of this clonotype. V is TRBV10-3 and J is TRBJ1-5; 10 nucleotides align to TRBD1. This CDR3 comprises 14 residues. With 4 bases clipped from V and 4 bases from J, the junction kept 1 base outside the gene matches. Germline values: CDR1 ENHRY, CDR2 SYGVKD. The CDR3 reads CAISVGQGNQPQHF. The CDR3 DNA sequence: TGTGCCATCAGTGTGGGACAGGGGAATCAGCCCCAGCATTTT.

The V call is TRBV25-1, the J call TRBJ1-1; 10 nucleotides agree with TRBD1. The V gene's germline CDR1 is MGHDK and CDR2 SYGVNS. Trimming at V came to 3 bases and at J to 11 bases, leaving 0 bases not matched to a gene. The CDR3 is 11 residues long. DNA for the CDR3: TGTGCCAGCAGTGAGGGACAGGGGGCTTTCTTT. Amino acids: CASSEGQGAFF.

The rearrangement links TRBV7-8 to TRBJ2-3; D might be TRBD2 (6 bases). The germline V and J ends were trimmed by 1 base and 10 bases, with 18 bases remaining between them. This CDR3 has 15 amino acids. Germline V CDR1 and CDR2: SGHVS, FQNEAQ. CDR3 nucleotide sequence: TGTGCCAGCAGCTTAGGGGACTCAGGCTACGAGGCGCAGTATTTT. This codes for CASSLGDSGYEAQYF.

The table lists this clonotype with many counts. The chain carries TRBV5-4 and TRBJ2-3; TRBD2 agrees at 10 bases. CDR3 length equals 16 residues. V lost 0 bases, J lost 1 base, and 2 bases stayed unmatched. Germline values: CDR1 SGHNT, CDR2 YYREEE (reference sequence). The chain's CDR3 is CASSLDSGRRTDTQYF. CDR3 in DNA: TGTGCCAGCAGCTTGGATAGCGGGAGGCGCACAGATACGCAGTATTTT.

This clonotype was counted ten times or more. The CDR3 DNA sequence: TGTGCCAGCAGCCGAAGCCCGGCCGGAGGGGCCAACGTCCTGACTTTC. Encoded protein: CASSRSPAGGANVLTF. The chain couples TRBV5-5 to TRBJ2-6; D is uncertain. This CDR3 comprises 16 residues. Looked up from germline, CDR1 is SGHKS and CDR2 is YYEKEE (reference sequence). V shed 4 bases and J shed 4 bases, with 15 bases lying between them.

This clonotype occurred many times. The V gene is TRBV20-1, the J gene TRBJ1-2, with TRBD1 as a possible D gene (5 bases). CDR3 length: 14 residues. Germline V gene data show CDR1 as DFQATT and CDR2 as SNEGSKA (reference sequence). Trimming stripped 3 bases from V and 1 base from J, with 12 bases between. CDR3 DNA: TGCAGTGCTAGCGGGACGAGGGTTAACTATGGCTACACCTTC. This codes for CSASGTRVNYGYTF.